The rows below give T cell receptor beta chains drawn from one sample of a study of blood T cell dynamics during melanoma immunotherapy. Generated by immunoSEQ multiplex PCR, the TCRdb table keeps only in-frame clones and is missing some. The sample has 10,000 to 12,000 clones; 84% are singletons. The sample was blood, taken from a patient treated with checkpoint blockade. The receptors here all came from a human donor with melanoma. Each CDR3 is given with its conserved first and last residue. Fields, in order: clone size, D gene, J gene, V gene, CDR3 protein, CDR3 DNA. A D gene is named only where the DNA matches it firmly. Expanded clones are given a class, and other clones once, few, many or no size at all.

NA TRBD1 TRBJ2-1 TRBV7-2 CASSPDRGEQFF TGTGCCAGCAGCCCCGACAGGGGTGAGCAGTTCTTC
NA NA TRBJ1-6 TRBV23-1 CASSDHSTSYNSPLHF TGCGCCAGCAGTGACCATTCTACGTCCTATAATTCACCCCTCCACTTT
NA NA TRBJ2-6 TRBV5-1 CASSSGGALSGANVLTF TGCGCCAGCTCCTCCGGGGGAGCCCTCTCTGGGGCCAACGTCCTGACTTTC
NA TRBD2 TRBJ2-1 TRBV7-3 CASSPGLAGGEQFF TGTGCCAGCAGCCCTGGACTAGCGGGGGGAGAGCAGTTCTTC
NA NA TRBJ1-1 TRBV19 CASSIVGSEAFF TGTGCCAGTAGTATAGTTGGGAGCGAAGCTTTCTTT
NA TRBD1 TRBJ2-3 TRBV7-7 CASSLNSIDRDPFTDTQYF TGTGCCAGCAGCTTAAACTCCATTGACAGGGACCCATTCACAGATACGCAGTATTTT
once NA TRBJ2-1 TRBV14 CASSQTISGYNEQFF TGTGCCAGCAGCCAGACTATCTCGGGTTACAATGAGCAGTTCTTC
NA NA TRBJ1-1 TRBV4-1 CASSHGGGTEAFF TGCGCCAGCAGCCACGGCGGGGGCACTGAAGCTTTCTTT
NA NA TRBJ1-6 TRBV25-1 CASSEATGRNSPLHF TGTGCCAGCAGTGAAGCAACCGGGCGTAATTCACCCCTCCACTTT
NA TRBD2 TRBJ2-3 TRBV2 CASSEAGLAGASTDTQYF TGTGCCAGCAGTGAAGCCGGACTAGCGGGGGCTAGCACAGATACGCAGTATTTT
NA TRBD1 TRBJ2-2 TRBV10-3 CASSYFTGAGELFF TGTGCCAGCAGTTACTTTACAGGGGCCGGGGAGCTGTTTTTT
few NA TRBJ1-6 TRBV2 CASSPGGRSPLHF TGTGCCAGCAGTCCCGGGGGGCGTTCACCCCTCCACTTT